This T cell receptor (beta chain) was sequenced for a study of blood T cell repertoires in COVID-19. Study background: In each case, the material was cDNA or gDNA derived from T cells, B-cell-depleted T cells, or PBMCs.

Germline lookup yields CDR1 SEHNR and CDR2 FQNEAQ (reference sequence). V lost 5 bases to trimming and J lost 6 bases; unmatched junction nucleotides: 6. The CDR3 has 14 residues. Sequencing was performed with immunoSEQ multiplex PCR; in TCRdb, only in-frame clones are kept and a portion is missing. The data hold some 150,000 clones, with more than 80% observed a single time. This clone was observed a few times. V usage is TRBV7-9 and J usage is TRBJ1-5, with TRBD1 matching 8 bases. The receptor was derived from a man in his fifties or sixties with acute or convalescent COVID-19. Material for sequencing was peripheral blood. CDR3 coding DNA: TGTGCCAGCAGCGCAGACAGGGGAAGTCAGCCCCAGCATTTT. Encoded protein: CASSADRGSQPQHF.